This T cell receptor (beta chain) was observed in a study of blood T cell repertoires in COVID-19 (dated by TCRdb to about 2020). Some background on the complete study: Collaborator samples came from the United States, Italy and Spain and covered acute and convalescent phases of COVID-19. The material from the prospective study consisted of cDNA or gDNA derived from T cells, B-cell-depleted T cells, or PBMCs. Subjects who had been exposed to COVID-19, were actively infected with it, or had recovered from it provided the deeply sampled blood TCRbeta repertoires that made up the dataset. Where HLA class I and class II types were available, the types were taken from metadata supplied by the sample provider, not from assay-based typing. The repertoires were released in a freely available public database meant as a resource for research on the immune response to SARS-CoV-2. The sample metadata nearly always contained a de-identified subject ID, COVID-19 status, age in years and sex. The samples were drawn from the first 160 participants of the ongoing ImmuneRACE study and from 1,254 subjects provided by 6 global collaborators.

Comment on this clone: This receptor's antigen is unknown. No qualities accompany the bases; no much larger clone lies one base away.

The immunoSEQ Assay, a bias-controlled multiplex PCR, was used to amplify TCRbeta CDR3 regions from genomic DNA. In the original analysis: The number of nucleated cells in each sample was estimated from the amplification of reference gene primers within the assay. Sequence reads were collapsed and filtered to measure the absolute abundance of every unique TCRbeta CDR3 rearrangement. For each sample, productive Simpson clonality was calculated as the square root of Simpson's diversity index over productive rearrangements. The clones in this table, taken by TCRdb from immuneACCESS, are in-frame only. Not every clone is retained; where verified, under half of the shortfall comes from an unresolved V gene, and the cause of the rest is unknown. V and J calls and clone size follow that table, whereas D and trimming were derived from the DNA. This sample comprises over 200,000 clones, 80% of them detected only once. The top ten constitute about 5% of the sample.

At the junction V is shortened by 6 bases and J by 2 bases, with 17 bases in between. According to the germline V gene, CDR1 reads MDHEN and CDR2 reads SYDVKM. From the cysteine up to the phenylalanine, the CDR3 has a length of 15 residues. Only the CDR3 DNA is retained, 45 bases long and in frame from the first base. The study at large found these results: How much clinical and demographic metadata was included differed by source and by participant, and the metadata was provided uncurated.

Whole blood was collected in K2EDTA tubes by collaborating institutions according to the institutions' own protocols. For TCRbeta analysis, collaborators shipped samples as frozen whole blood, isolated PBMCs, or DNA extracted from either of those sample types. Sample: peripheral blood. The clonotype was recovered from a human donor in a cohort sampled during active COVID-19. The sequence links TRBV28 to TRBJ2-7, with no reliable assignment of the D segment. Here is the DNA: TGTGCCAGCAGCACCCCTCAGTCAATACCCTACGAGCAGTACTTC. Its protein reads: CASSTPQSIPYEQYF.